This entry lists 29 T cell receptor beta chains sequenced from one sample in a study of blood T cell repertoires in COVID-19. Profiling relied on immunoSEQ multiplex PCR, and the TCRdb table lists in-frame clones only, not all of them. The table lists some 250,000 clones, about 89% of them singletons, with approximately 9.5% in the top ten. Material for sequencing was PBMCs or T cells enriched from blood (not recorded which). The receptor set was obtained from a man aged 40-49 years who had recovered from COVID-19.

V is TRBV5-4 and J is TRBJ2-1, with D perhaps matching TRBD1 (5 bases). CDR1 is SGHNT, CDR2 YYREEE, per germline (reference sequence). This CDR3 region has 12 residues. Trimming left V 0 bases short and J 13 bases short, with 11 bases between. The CDR3 spells CASSLEDNRQFF. The DNA of the CDR3 is TGTGCCAGCAGCTTGGAGGACAACCGACAGTTCTTC.

The CDR3 DNA reads TGTGCCAGCAGCTTTAACCAGGGAATTAGGAATTCACCCCTCCACTTT. Protein product: CASSFNQGIRNSPLHF. The J gene is TRBJ1-6, the V gene TRBV11-2, with D perhaps TRBD1 (5 bases). Germline V lookup: CDR1 SGHAT, CDR2 FQNNGV. Trimming took off 3 bases at V and 7 bases at J, with 16 bases between the two ends. The CDR3 has 16 residues.

The chain uses TRBV5-6 and TRBJ2-1, with D perhaps TRBD1 (6 bases). CDR3 size: 14 residues. V lost 4 bases to trimming and J lost 3 bases, with 11 bases between them. From germline, CDR1 is SGHDT and CDR2 YYEEEE. The CDR3 reads CASSGTGIYNEQFF. In nucleotides, the CDR3 is TGTGCCAGCAGCGGAACAGGGATCTACAATGAGCAGTTCTTC.

A single count supports this clone. The V and J genes are TRBV4-1 and TRBJ2-7; tentative D call: TRBD2 (5 bases). Deletions cut 1 base from V and 4 bases from J, with 14 bases between. Germline assignment: CDR1 MGHRA and CDR2 YSYEKL. The length of the CDR3 is 15 residues. CDR3 amino acids: CASSQGFGSRYEQYF. CDR3 in DNA: TGCGCCAGCAGCCAAGGTTTTGGGAGTAGGTACGAGCAGTACTTC.

This chain joins TRBV19 and TRBJ2-7; 13 bases are a match to TRBD2. This CDR3 contains 17 residues. CDR1 is LNHDA and CDR2 is SQIVND in the germline V gene (reference sequence). J gave up 0 bases and V 4 bases, and 6 bases lay outside the gene matches. DNA of the CDR3: TGTGCCAGTAGTACCCCACTAGCGGGAGGGGGCTCCTACGAGCAGTACTTC. It codes for CASSTPLAGGGSYEQYF.

This chain links TRBV5-5 with TRBJ2-7; possibly TRBD1 for D (5 bases). Germline lookup yields CDR1 SGHKS and CDR2 YYEKEE (reference sequence). This CDR3 is 12 amino acids long. Trimming removed 4 bases at V and 6 bases at J, with 11 bases between. CDR3 bases: TGTGCCAGCAGCGGCGCAGGGCTCGAGCAGTACTTC. Translating gives CASSGAGLEQYF.

The V and J genes are TRBV28 and TRBJ2-7; D is possibly TRBD2 (7 bases). The CDR3 has 15 amino acids. V lost 8 bases, J lost 4 bases, and 21 bases lay in between. CDR1 MDHEN and CDR2 SYDVKM come from the germline V gene. CDR3 amino acids: CASFQSEGGRYEQYF. Here the CDR3 DNA reads TGTGCCAGCTTTCAGTCCGAGGGGGGGCGGTACGAGCAGTACTTC.

The chain links TRBV10-3 to TRBJ2-1, with D perhaps TRBD1 (5 bases). Germline CDR1 reads ENHRY; CDR2 reads SYGVKD. This CDR3 has 14 residues. Trimming took off 1 base at V and 9 bases at J, with 13 bases between the two ends. The CDR3 reads CAISELGARTEQFF. The CDR3 DNA sequence: TGTGCCATCAGTGAGTTAGGGGCGAGGACTGAGCAGTTCTTC.

This clone was seen a single time. The chain carries TRBV18 and TRBJ1-1, with D tentatively TRBD1 (6 bases). The V end was cut by 2 bases, the J end by 1 base, with 14 bases between. Per the germline V gene, CDR1 is KGHSH and CDR2 is LQKENI. The CDR3 has 16 amino acids. The CDR3 DNA is TGTGCCAGCTCACCAAGGGGGGGCGCAGGGAACACTGAAGCTTTCTTT. This encodes CASSPRGGAGNTEAFF.

The genes are TRBV24-1 and TRBJ1-2; a possible D gene is TRBD1 (5 bases). Trimming took off 4 bases at V and 1 base at J, with 9 bases between the two ends. Per the germline V gene, CDR1 is KGHDR and CDR2 is SFDVKD. The CDR3 consists of 14 residues. CDR3 nucleotide sequence: TGTGCCACCAGTGACTCGACAGATAACTATGGCTACACCTTC. Translating it yields CATSDSTDNYGYTF.

The gene calls are TRBV12-5 and TRBJ1-1; 7 nucleotides line up with TRBD1. V gave up 4 bases and J gave up 3 bases; unmatched junction bases: 8. The germline V gene has CDR1 LGHNT and CDR2 FRNRAP. CDR3 length: 15 amino acids. The CDR3 DNA follows: TGTGCTAGTGGTTGGAGATCAGGGGGTTACACTGAAGCTTTCTTT. This codes for CASGWRSGGYTEAFF.

V and J are TRBV5-4 and TRBJ1-1, with TRBD1 matching over 7 bases. The CDR3 runs to 16 residues. Germline V CDR1 and CDR2: SGHNT, YYREEE (reference sequence). Trimming removed 3 bases from V and 4 bases from J; junction bases left unmatched: 12. The CDR3 DNA reads as TGTGCCAGCAGCTCACAGGGGAGTTGGGCCAGCACTGAAGCTTTCTTT. Protein: CASSSQGSWASTEAFF.

The V gene is TRBV7-9, the J gene TRBJ2-3; 7 nucleotides match TRBD2. The CDR3 loop spans 17 amino acids. Germline V gene data show CDR1 as SEHNR and CDR2 as FQNEAQ (reference sequence). The V segment lost 0 bases and the J segment 1 base; nucleotides outside the gene matches: 7. The CDR3 nucleotides are TGTGCCAGCAGCTTAGCGTATCAGGGAGGGGGCACAGATACGCAGTATTTT. Encoded protein: CASSLAYQGGGTDTQYF.

This clone showed up just a few times. V is TRBV28 and J is TRBJ1-5; D might be TRBD1 (5 bases). The CDR3 runs 15 residues. Trimming removed 6 bases at V and 5 bases at J, with 17 bases between. Germline V gene sequence: CDR1 MDHEN, CDR2 SYDVKM. CDR3 sequence: CASRPGGGMDQPQHF. The CDR3 nucleotides are TGTGCCAGCAGACCCGGTGGGGGGATGGATCAGCCCCAGCATTTT.

This clone was seen only a few times. In nucleotides, the CDR3 is TGTGCCAGCAGTTTAAGACAGGGGGCTGAAAAACTGTTTTTT. Translation gives CASSLRQGAEKLFF. This rearrangement joins TRBV27 to TRBJ1-4; 10 bases fit TRBD1. Germline loops: CDR1 MNHEY, CDR2 SMNVEV (reference sequence). V trimming: 2 bases; J trimming: 7 bases; junction bases outside the gene matches: 1. The CDR3 is 14 amino acids.

This chain joins TRBV6-6 and TRBJ2-1; tentative D call: TRBD2 (7 bases). V gave up 5 bases and J gave up 2 bases, with 25 bases separating them. CDR1 and CDR2 from the germline V gene are MNHNY and SVGAGI (reference sequence). The CDR3 is made up of 19 amino acids. For the CDR3, the DNA is TGTGCCAGCAGTCGCCCGCAAAAAGGGGGGGGAAATACCTACAATGAGCAGTTCTTC. Translating gives CASSRPQKGGGNTYNEQFF.

This chain connects TRBV24-1 to TRBJ2-3, with TRBD1 matching 7 bases. The CDR3 is 15 amino acids. With 7 bases clipped from V and 3 bases from J, the junction kept 9 bases outside the gene matches. Germline CDR1 and CDR2: KGHDR and SFDVKD. CDR3 sequence: CATSAAGGLTDTQYF. CDR3 coding DNA: TGTGCCACCAGCGCTGCAGGGGGTCTTACAGATACGCAGTATTTT.

The chain recombines TRBV30 with TRBJ1-5; D call uncertain. CDR1 is GTSNPN and CDR2 is SVGIG in the germline V gene (reference sequence). V lost 4 bases and J 5 bases, leaving 12 bases between the germline ends. The CDR3 loop spans 13 amino acids. CDR3 coding DNA: TGTGCCTGGACCGGGAGGGAGGATCAGCCCCAGCATTTT. Its protein is CAWTGREDQPQHF.

This clone was counted a few times. The chain recombines TRBV24-1 with TRBJ2-7, with 16 bases aligning to TRBD2. Trimming cost V 3 bases and J 6 bases; bases outside gene matches: 4. CDR1 is KGHDR, CDR2 SFDVKD, per germline. The CDR3 runs to 16 residues. In DNA form, the CDR3 reads TGTGCCACCAGTGATCCGGGACTAGCGGGAGGGCGCGAGCAGTACTTC. Translating it yields CATSDPGLAGGREQYF.

This clone appeared many times. The DNA of the CDR3 is TGTGCCAGCAGTTCCGAGAGGCGGTACGAGCAGTACTTC. It translates to CASSSERRYEQYF. The gene calls are TRBV12-3 or TRBV12-4 and TRBJ2-7; D gene uncertain. The CDR3 length is 13 residues. V gave up 4 bases and J gave up 4 bases, with 11 bases separating them.

The chain combines TRBV6-5 with TRBJ2-7; 9 positions match TRBD2. Unmatched junction bases numbered 8, after V lost 5 bases and J lost 3 bases. This CDR3 has 15 amino acids. Germline V CDR1 and CDR2: MNHEY, SVGAGI. DNA of the CDR3: TGTGCCAGCAGTCGCGACGGACTAGCGAACTACGAGCAGTACTTC. It translates to CASSRDGLANYEQYF.

The J gene is TRBJ1-6, the V gene TRBV30; TRBD1 agrees at 9 bases. V trimming: 0 bases; J trimming: 3 bases; junction bases outside the gene matches: 3. The CDR3 extends over 16 amino acids. Germline V gene data show CDR1 as GTSNPN and CDR2 as SVGIG (reference sequence). CDR3: CAWSVTGGDYNSPLHF. The DNA of the CDR3 is TGTGCCTGGAGTGTGACAGGGGGGGACTATAATTCACCCCTCCACTTT.

This CDR3 reads CARVMGGSCPPETQYF. CDR3 nucleotide sequence: TGTGCCAGAGTTATGGGCGGGTCCTGCCCGCCAGAGACCCAGTACTTC. This chain connects TRBV5-3 to TRBJ2-5; D is perhaps TRBD2 (5 bases). TRBV5-3 belongs to the ORF category, with a function that is uncertain. The CDR3 length is 16 residues. Trimming stripped 7 bases from V and 4 bases from J, with 23 bases between.

The rearrangement joins TRBV15 to TRBJ1-1; no definite D call. CDR3 length: 13 amino acids. CDR1 LNHNV and CDR2 YYDKDF come from the germline V gene (reference sequence). Trimming cost V 0 bases and J 7 bases, with 9 bases left between them. CDR3 nucleotide sequence: TGTGCCACCAGCAGAGATGCCAGGTTTGAAGCTTTCTTT. Translated: CATSRDARFEAFF.

This rearrangement joins TRBV3-1 (or the pseudogene TRBV3-2) to TRBJ1-1, with TRBD1 matching over 7 bases. Per germline, CDR1 LGHDT and CDR2 YNNKEL (reference sequence). Trimming cost V 3 bases and J 6 bases; bases outside gene matches: 13. The CDR3 consists of 16 residues. DNA of the CDR3: TGTGCCAGCAGCCAGAACAGGGGCAGGTGGGGCGCTGAAGCTTTCTTT. Encoded protein: CASSQNRGRWGAEAFF.

This chain links TRBV28 with TRBJ2-2, with D possibly TRBD1 on 6 matching bases. Germline-derived CDR1 and CDR2 are MDHEN and SYDVKM. V was shortened by 5 bases and J by 6 bases, with 19 bases between the two germline ends. The CDR3 loop spans 16 amino acids. The CDR3 DNA sequence: TGTGCCAGCAGTCTACAGGGTTGGATAGGCGCCGGGGAGCTGTTTTTT. This encodes CASSLQGWIGAGELFF.

The V call is TRBV27, the J call TRBJ1-1; TRBD1 aligns across 8 bases. Germline CDR1 reads MNHEY; CDR2 reads SMNVEV (reference sequence). The CDR3 consists of 13 residues. The ends lost 3 bases at V and 7 bases at J; junction bases unmatched: 4. The CDR3 region is CASSFRTGREAFF. The CDR3, as DNA: TGTGCCAGCAGTTTTCGGACAGGGCGTGAAGCTTTCTTT.

This sequence joins TRBV4-2 and TRBJ1-5; D is ambiguous. The CDR3 is 13 amino acids. The germline V and J ends were trimmed by 1 base and 8 bases, with 9 bases remaining between them. Germline CDR1 reads LGHNA; CDR2 reads YNFKEQ. The CDR3 reads CASSQVRAEPQHF. The CDR3 bases are TGTGCCAGCAGCCAAGTGAGGGCTGAGCCCCAGCATTTT.

This clone was seen a single time. The chain combines TRBV6-4 with TRBJ2-5; weak D call: TRBD2 (5 bases). V lost 9 bases and J lost 5, with 19 bases in between. This CDR3 region has 14 residues. Germline values: CDR1 MRHNA, CDR2 SNTAGT. CDR3 protein: CARLLPRTGETQYF. CDR3 DNA: TGTGCCAGACTTCTACCGCGGACTGGGGAGACCCAGTACTTC.